The 3 T cell receptor beta chains reported below all come from one sample, sequenced in a study of T cell responses to AZD1222 COVID-19 vaccine. Profiling relied on immunoSEQ multiplex PCR, and the TCRdb table lists in-frame clones only, not all of them. The repertoire holds 90,000 to 130,000 clones, with around 82% as singletons. Specimen: peripheral blood, collected on day 0 of AZD1222 vaccination. The receptors here all came from an adult in good health.

This clone was found once. V and J are TRBV7-9 and TRBJ2-6; 9 bases are shared with TRBD1. CDR1 is SEHNR, CDR2 FQNEAQ, per germline (reference sequence). This CDR3 is 17 amino acids long. Losses at the gene ends were 2 bases for V and 4 bases for J; bases not matched to a gene: 6. Here the CDR3 reads CASSLRDRDGGANVLTF. The DNA of the CDR3 is TGTGCCAGCAGCTTAAGGGACAGGGATGGCGGGGCCAACGTCCTGACTTTC.

V gene TRBV25-1 combines with J gene TRBJ2-3; 13 bases map to TRBD2. Trimming cost V 3 bases and J 6 bases; bases outside gene matches: 12. CDR1 is MGHDK and CDR2 is SYGVNS in the germline V gene. This CDR3 is 18 amino acids long. The CDR3 reads CASSDIFGLAGVGDTQYF. The CDR3 DNA reads as TGTGCCAGCAGTGATATTTTTGGACTAGCGGGAGTTGGGGATACGCAGTATTTT.

The chain joins TRBV6-5 to TRBJ1-5; no reliable D call. The CDR3 loop spans 14 amino acids. Trimming took 6 bases from V and 2 from J, leaving 11 bases between them. Germline CDR1 reads MNHEY; CDR2 reads SVGAGI. CDR3 loop: CASSSAVGNQPQHF. CDR3 DNA sequence: TGTGCCAGCAGCTCGGCGGTTGGCAATCAGCCCCAGCATTTT.